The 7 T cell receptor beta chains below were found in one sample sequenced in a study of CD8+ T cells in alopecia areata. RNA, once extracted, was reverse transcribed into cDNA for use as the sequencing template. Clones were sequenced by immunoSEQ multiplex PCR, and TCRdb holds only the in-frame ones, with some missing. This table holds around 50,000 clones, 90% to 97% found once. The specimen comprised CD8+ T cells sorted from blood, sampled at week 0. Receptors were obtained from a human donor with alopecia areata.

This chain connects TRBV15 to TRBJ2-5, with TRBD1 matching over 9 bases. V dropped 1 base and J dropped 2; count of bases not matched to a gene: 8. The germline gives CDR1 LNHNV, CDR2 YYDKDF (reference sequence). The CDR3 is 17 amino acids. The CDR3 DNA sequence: TGTGCCACCAGCAGAGCTAAAACAGGGGGCCCACAAGAGACCCAGTACTTC. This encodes CATSRAKTGGPQETQYF.

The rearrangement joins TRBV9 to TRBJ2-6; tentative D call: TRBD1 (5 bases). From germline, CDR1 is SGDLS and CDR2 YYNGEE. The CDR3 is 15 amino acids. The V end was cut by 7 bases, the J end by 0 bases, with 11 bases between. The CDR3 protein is CASAHRSSGANVLTF. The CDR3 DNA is TGTGCCAGCGCTCACAGGTCCTCTGGGGCCAACGTCCTGACTTTC.

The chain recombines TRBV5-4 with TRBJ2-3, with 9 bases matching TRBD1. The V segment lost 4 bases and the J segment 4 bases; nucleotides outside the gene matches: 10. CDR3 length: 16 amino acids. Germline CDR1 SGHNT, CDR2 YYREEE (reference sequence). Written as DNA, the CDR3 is TGTGCCAGCAGCGCGGACCTCACAGGGGGCCCAGATACGCAGTATTTT. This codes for CASSADLTGGPDTQYF.

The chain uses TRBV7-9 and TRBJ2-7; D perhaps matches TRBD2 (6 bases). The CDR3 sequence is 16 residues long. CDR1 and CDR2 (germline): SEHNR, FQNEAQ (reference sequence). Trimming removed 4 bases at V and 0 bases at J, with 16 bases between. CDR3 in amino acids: CASSSSVRDSSYEQYF. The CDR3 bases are TGTGCCAGCAGCTCCTCCGTCCGGGACTCCTCCTACGAGCAGTACTTC. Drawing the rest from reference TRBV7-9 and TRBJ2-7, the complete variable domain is DTGVSQNPRHKITKRGQNVTFRCDPISEHNRLYWYRQTLGQGPEFLTYFQNEAQLEKSRLLSDRFSAERPKGSFSTLEIQRTEQGDSAMYLCASSSSVRDSSYEQYFGPGTRLTVT.

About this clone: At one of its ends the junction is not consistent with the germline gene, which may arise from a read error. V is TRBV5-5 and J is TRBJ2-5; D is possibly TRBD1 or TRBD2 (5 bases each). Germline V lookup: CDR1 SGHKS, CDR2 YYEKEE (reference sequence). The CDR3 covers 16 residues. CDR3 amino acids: CASSPGTRAHQEAQYF. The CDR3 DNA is TGTGCCAGCAGCCCCGGGACCAGGGCCCATCAAGAGGCCCAGTACTTC.

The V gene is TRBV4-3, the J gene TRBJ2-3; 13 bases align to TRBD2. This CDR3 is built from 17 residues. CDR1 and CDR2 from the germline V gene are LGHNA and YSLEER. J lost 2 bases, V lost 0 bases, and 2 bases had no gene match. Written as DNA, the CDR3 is TGCGCCAGCAGCCAAGACGGACTAGCGGGGGCCACAGATACGCAGTATTTT. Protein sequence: CASSQDGLAGATDTQYF.

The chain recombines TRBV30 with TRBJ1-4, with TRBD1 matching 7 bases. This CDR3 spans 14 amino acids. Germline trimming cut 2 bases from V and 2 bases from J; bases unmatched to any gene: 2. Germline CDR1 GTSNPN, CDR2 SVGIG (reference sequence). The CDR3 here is CAWSQQGTNEKLFF. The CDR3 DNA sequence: TGTGCCTGGAGTCAACAGGGGACTAATGAAAAACTGTTTTTT.